Sequencing of this T cell receptor (beta chain) was carried out in a study of tumor and adjacent non-tumor tissue in lung cancer. Whole-study findings and limits: Significantly higher TCR diversity was found in tumor than normal lung.

The template was RNA from unsorted bulk tissue. This non-tumor lung sample came from over 3 cm beyond the tumor edge. TCRbeta libraries were built with three rounds of nested PCR, modified from ARM-PCR. TCRdb redid the calling of the multiplex PCR reads with MiXCR, one entry per CDR3 protein. Of almost 75,000 distinct CDR3 sequences detected, around 65% appear once; the ten largest clones hold 25% to 35%. The table lists this clonotype with a few counts. What it recognizes is unknown. A much larger clone sits a single nucleotide away, making a read error possible. Germline lookup yields CDR1 MNHNS and CDR2 SASEGT. This CDR3 is 15 amino acids long.

This TCR was recovered from a woman in her forties or fifties with non-small cell lung cancer. The chain carries TRBV6-1 and TRBJ2-1, with a possible D match to TRBD1 (5 bases). Material for sequencing was distant non-tumor lung tissue. The CDR3 coding sequence is TGTGCCAACAGTGAATCAGGGTCGGACTACAATGAGCAGTTCTTC. Translating gives CANSESGSDYNEQFF.